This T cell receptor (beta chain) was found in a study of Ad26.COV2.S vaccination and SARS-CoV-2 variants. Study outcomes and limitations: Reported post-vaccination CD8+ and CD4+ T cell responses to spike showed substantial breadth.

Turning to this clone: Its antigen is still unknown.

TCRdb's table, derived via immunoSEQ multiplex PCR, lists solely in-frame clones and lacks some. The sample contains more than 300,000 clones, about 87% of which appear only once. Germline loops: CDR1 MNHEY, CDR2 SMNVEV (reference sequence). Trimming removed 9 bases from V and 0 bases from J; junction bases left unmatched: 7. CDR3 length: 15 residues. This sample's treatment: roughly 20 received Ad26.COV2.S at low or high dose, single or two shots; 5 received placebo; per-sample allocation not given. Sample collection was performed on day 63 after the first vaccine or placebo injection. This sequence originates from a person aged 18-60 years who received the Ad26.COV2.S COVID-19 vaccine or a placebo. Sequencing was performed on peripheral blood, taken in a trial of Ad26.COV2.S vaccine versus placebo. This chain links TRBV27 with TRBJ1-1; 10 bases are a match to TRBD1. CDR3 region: CASRDRGPMNTEAFF. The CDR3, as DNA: TGTGCCAGTCGGGACAGGGGCCCCATGAACACTGAAGCTTTCTTT.